This T cell receptor (beta chain) was found in a study of Tregs in tolerant kidney transplant recipients. TCRdb's table, derived via immunoSEQ multiplex PCR, lists solely in-frame clones and lacks some. Reported are approximately 49,000 clones; the ten largest clones contain roughly 0.8%. Germline CDR1 reads SGHTA; CDR2 reads FQGNSA. CDR3 length: 15 amino acids. V was pared by 5 bases and J by 6 bases, with 6 bases of the junction left unmatched. Thawed PBMCs were FACS-sorted into unstimulated CD4+CD25+CD127- regulatory T cells, CD4+CD25- non-regulatory cells, CD4 and CD8 cells. A note on this clone: The sequence runs out 3 residues before the end of the CDR3; the remainder is reconstructed from the germline J gene.

Sample: CD4+ T cells from blood, taken before the transplant. The chain joins TRBV7-2 to TRBJ2-7, with 14 bases fitting TRBD2. The clonotype originates from a human donor who received a combined kidney and bone marrow transplant. The covered CDR3 bases are TGTGCCAGCAGCCTCGGGACTAGCGGGAGACTCGAG. Amino acid sequence: CASSLGTSGRLE. The CDR3 as a whole reads CASSLGTSGRLEQYF.